This T cell receptor (beta chain) emerged from a study of T cells in Graves' hyperthyroidism and ophthalmopathy. Findings and caveats of the study: Blood also contained most expanded thyroid clonotypes above 0.001. Separation of ophthalmopathy from stable hyperthyroidism was achieved by a 13 V-J model.

This clonotype has a count of ten or more. Its matching antigen is unknown. Thyroid ultrasound and orbital computed tomography, with clinical symptoms and serum thyroxine and TRAb, informed diagnoses. RNA transcripts provided the source from which TCR beta CDR3 regions were amplified. Researchers ran a first-round RT-PCR on the TCR CDR3 using the HTBI primer set. One entry per CDR3 protein results from TCRdb running MiXCR on the multiplex PCR reads. The data hold more than 550,000 distinct CDR3 sequences, with around a sixth observed a single time. Between the trimmed V and J ends, which lost 4 bases and 1 base, there was a span of 11 bases. In germline, CDR1 is SGHRS, CDR2 YFSETQ. The CDR3 runs 14 residues.

The source of this sequence is a man aged 50 to 59 with Graves' hyperthyroidism. The sample comprised blood. The chain is built from TRBV5-1 and TRBJ1-1; D uncertain. CDR3 DNA: TGCGCCAGCAGCCCAGATAAGGAGAACACTGAAGCTTTCTTT. This encodes CASSPDKENTEAFF.